The rows below give T cell receptor beta chains drawn from one sample of a study of CD8+ T cells in alopecia areata. Profiled with immunoSEQ multiplex PCR; TCRdb holds only in-frame clones, not every one. The profile shows under 250,000 clones, 56% of them singletons. The sequencing sample was made of CD8+ T cells sorted from blood. These receptors all stem from a human donor in good health. Both conserved end residues are part of each CDR3. D genes are given only for firm matches. A row's size may be missing; if present it is once, few, many or a size class.

D: TRBD1
V: TRBV4-1
size: -
J: TRBJ2-7
CDR3: CASSPNTGGYEQYF
DNA: TGCGCCAGCAGCCCAAATACAGGGGGGTACGAGCAGTACTTC

D: -
V: TRBV19
size: few
J: TRBJ1-2
CDR3: CASGVTLRGYGYTF
DNA: TGTGCCAGTGGAGTTACTCTCCGGGGCTATGGCTACACCTTC

D: -
V: TRBV5-4
size: -
J: TRBJ1-2
CDR3: CASSLWGSNYGYTF
DNA: TGTGCCAGCAGCTTGTGGGGATCAAACTATGGCTACACCTTC

D: TRBD1
V: TRBV7-9
size: few
J: TRBJ2-1
CDR3: CASSTLRDSPFF
DNA: TGTGCCAGCAGCACTCTCCGGGACAGCCCGTTCTTC

D: -
V: TRBV29-1
size: -
J: TRBJ1-1
CDR3: CSVMTGNTEAFF
DNA: TGCAGCGTGATGACGGGGAACACTGAAGCTTTCTTT

D: -
V: TRBV20-1
size: -
J: TRBJ1-1
CDR3: CSVAWNTEAFF
DNA: TGCAGTGTGGCGTGGAACACTGAAGCTTTCTTT

D: -
V: TRBV2
size: -
J: TRBJ2-7
CDR3: CASGRNEQYF
DNA: TGTGCCAGCGGGAGAAACGAGCAGTACTTC

D: -
V: TRBV6-5
size: -
J: TRBJ2-3
CDR3: CASSSPGPWNTQYF
DNA: TGTGCCAGCAGCTCTCCGGGACCTTGGAATACGCAGTATTTT

D: -
V: TRBV25-1
size: -
J: TRBJ1-5
CDR3: CASSLGDQPQHF
DNA: TGTGCCAGCAGCCTCGGGGATCAGCCCCAGCATTTT

D: -
V: TRBV11-2
size: -
J: TRBJ2-6
CDR3: CASSLSSYAASGANVLTF
DNA: TGTGCCAGCAGCTTGAGCAGTTACGCGGCCTCTGGGGCCAACGTCCTGACTTTC

D: -
V: TRBV5-1
size: -
J: TRBJ2-5
CDR3: CASSLASGWETQYF
DNA: TGCGCCAGCAGCTTGGCCTCAGGGTGGGAGACCCAGTACTTC

D: -
V: TRBV5-6
size: -
J: TRBJ1-2
CDR3: CASSLGPSSNYGYTF
DNA: TGTGCCAGCAGCTTGGGGCCAAGCTCTAACTATGGCTACACCTTC

D: TRBD2
V: TRBV5-4
size: -
J: TRBJ2-1
CDR3: CASSETRGLAGDEQFF
DNA: TGTGCCAGCAGTGAGACCAGGGGACTAGCAGGGGATGAGCAGTTCTTC

D: TRBD1
V: TRBV29-1
size: -
J: TRBJ1-4
CDR3: CSEDRESNEKLFF
DNA: TGCAGCGAGGACAGGGAATCCAATGAAAAACTGTTTTTT

D: -
V: TRBV30
size: once
J: TRBJ1-2
CDR3: CAWLDDYGYTF
DNA: TGTGCCTGGTTGGACGACTATGGCTACACCTTC

D: -
V: TRBV14
size: -
J: TRBJ2-3
CDR3: CASSQYQQGVEQYF
DNA: TGTGCCAGCAGCCAATACCAGCAGGGAGTGGAGCAGTATTTT

D: -
V: TRBV2
size: -
J: TRBJ1-2
CDR3: CASPRRSLRDGYTF
DNA: TGTGCCAGTCCCCGGCGATCTTTAAGAGATGGCTACACCTTC

D: -
V: TRBV7-9
size: few
J: TRBJ1-1
CDR3: CASNGGMNTEAFF
DNA: TGTGCCAGCAACGGGGGCATGAACACTGAAGCTTTCTTT

D: -
V: TRBV7-9
size: -
J: TRBJ1-5
CDR3: CASSPTNQPQHF
DNA: TGTGCCAGCAGCCCGACCAATCAGCCCCAGCATTTT

D: -
V: TRBV4-1
size: -
J: TRBJ2-5
CDR3: CASSSRTERAGTETQYF
DNA: TGCGCCAGCAGCTCCCGGACTGAGCGGGCCGGGACAGAGACCCAGTACTTC

D: TRBD1
V: TRBV25-1
size: -
J: TRBJ2-1
CDR3: CASSEFGTGSEQFF
DNA: TGTGCCAGCAGTGAGTTTGGGACAGGGAGCGAGCAGTTCTTC

D: -
V: TRBV27
size: few
J: TRBJ2-1
CDR3: CASSRGALEQFF
DNA: TGTGCCAGCAGTCGCGGGGCCCTTGAGCAGTTCTTC

D: -
V: TRBV7-6
size: -
J: TRBJ2-7
CDR3: CASSGSGTDPYEQYF
DNA: TGTGCCAGCAGCGGATCCGGGACGGACCCCTACGAGCAGTACTTC

D: -
V: TRBV19
size: once
J: TRBJ1-5
CDR3: CASRGGNQPQHF
DNA: TGTGCCAGCCGCGGGGGCAATCAGCCCCAGCATTTT

D: TRBD1
V: TRBV5-6
size: -
J: TRBJ1-2
CDR3: CASSTGTGWKGYTF
DNA: TGTGCCAGCAGCACCGGGACAGGATGGAAAGGCTACACCTTC

D: TRBD1
V: TRBV4-1
size: -
J: TRBJ2-5
CDR3: CASSQFGQGRWETQYF
DNA: TGCGCCAGCAGCCAATTCGGACAGGGCCGCTGGGAGACCCAGTACTTC

D: TRBD1
V: TRBV7-9
size: once
J: TRBJ1-2
CDR3: CASSGGQAYGYTF
DNA: TGTGCCAGCAGCGGCGGACAGGCCTATGGCTACACCTTC

D: -
V: TRBV29-1
size: -
J: TRBJ2-7
CDR3: CSVEVNYEQYF
DNA: TGCAGCGTTGAAGTGAACTACGAGCAGTACTTC

D: -
V: TRBV2
size: few
J: TRBJ1-4
CDR3: CATFENNEKLFF
DNA: TGTGCCACCTTCGAAAATAATGAAAAACTGTTTTTT

D: -
V: TRBV29-1
size: -
J: TRBJ2-1
CDR3: CSVGLVVGNEQFF
DNA: TGCAGCGTTGGTCTGGTGGTAGGCAATGAGCAGTTCTTC

D: -
V: TRBV7-9
size: -
J: TRBJ2-1
CDR3: CASSHTEQFF
DNA: TGTGCCAGCAGCCACACGGAGCAGTTCTTC

D: TRBD1
V: TRBV7-9
size: -
J: TRBJ2-3
CDR3: CASSSSRDRLAYNTQYF
DNA: TGTGCCAGCAGCTCATCCCGGGACAGACTCGCCTATAATACGCAGTATTTT

D: TRBD1
V: TRBV5-1
size: -
J: TRBJ2-7
CDR3: CASSPTGTGLYEQYF
DNA: TGCGCCAGCAGCCCCACCGGGACAGGTCTCTACGAGCAGTACTTC

D: -
V: TRBV5-1
size: -
J: TRBJ2-7
CDR3: CASSLYGDTYEQYF
DNA: TGCGCCAGCAGCTTGTATGGCGACACCTACGAGCAGTACTTC

D: TRBD1
V: TRBV10-2
size: -
J: TRBJ2-2
CDR3: CASRDRANTGELFF
DNA: TGCGCCAGCCGGGACAGGGCGAACACCGGGGAGCTGTTTTTT

D: -
V: TRBV2
size: -
J: TRBJ1-5
CDR3: CASSVKGSLNQPQHF
DNA: TGTGCCAGCAGTGTGAAGGGGAGTCTCAATCAGCCCCAGCATTTT

D: -
V: TRBV30
size: once
J: TRBJ2-7
CDR3: CAWSTGTDSYEQYF
DNA: TGTGCCTGGAGTACGGGGACCGACTCCTACGAGCAGTACTTC

D: TRBD1
V: TRBV5-1
size: -
J: TRBJ2-1
CDR3: CASSFGTGANEQFF
DNA: TGCGCCAGCAGCTTCGGGACAGGGGCAAATGAGCAGTTCTTC

D: -
V: TRBV15
size: -
J: TRBJ1-1
CDR3: CATSRVGATEAFF
DNA: TGTGCCACCAGCAGAGTTGGAGCCACTGAAGCTTTCTTT

D: -
V: TRBV25-1
size: once
J: TRBJ1-2
CDR3: CASSEWGGNYGYTF
DNA: TGTGCCAGCAGTGAATGGGGGGGAAACTATGGCTACACCTTC

D: -
V: TRBV4-1
size: -
J: TRBJ1-1
CDR3: CASSPRMNTEAFF
DNA: TGCGCCAGCAGCCCCCGGATGAACACTGAAGCTTTCTTT